The 18 T cell receptor beta chains reported below all come from one sample, sequenced in a study of OX40 agonist ivuxolimab in advanced cancers. The method was immunoSEQ multiplex PCR; TCRdb's version includes in-frame clones alone and lacks a portion of them. The table has about 98,000 clones, 85% to 95% seen once. Sequencing was performed on CD4+ or CD8+ T cells sorted from blood, taken in a trial of the OX40 agonist ivuxolimab. Receptors originate from an adult with an advanced solid tumor such as melanoma, head and neck, liver or kidney cancer.

The chain combines TRBV10-3 with TRBJ2-3, with 9 nucleotides matching TRBD1. Germline trimming cut 4 bases from V and 5 bases from J; bases unmatched to any gene: 4. CDR1 ENHRY and CDR2 SYGVKD come from the germline V gene. The CDR3 totals 14 residues. CDR3 sequence (DNA): TGTGCCATCAGTGGGGTGACAGGGGGAGATACGCAGTATTTT. Translating gives CAISGVTGGDTQYF.

This chain links TRBV5-6 with TRBJ2-1; 11 bases agree with TRBD2. Germline CDR1 is SGHDT and CDR2 is YYEEEE. This CDR3 region has 16 residues. V gave up 1 base and J gave up 4 bases; unmatched junction bases: 4. The chain's CDR3 is CASSLFTSGGYNEQFF. DNA for the CDR3: TGTGCCAGCAGCTTGTTCACTAGCGGGGGATACAATGAGCAGTTCTTC.

V is TRBV5-5 and J is TRBJ1-1, with D maybe TRBD1 (5 bases). V lost 3 bases and J lost 5, with 17 bases in between. Per germline, CDR1 SGHKS and CDR2 YYEKEE (reference sequence). The CDR3 runs to 15 residues. The CDR3 here is CASSSGGAGGTEAFF. CDR3 DNA: TGTGCCAGCAGCTCCGGAGGCGCGGGGGGTACTGAAGCTTTCTTT.

The J gene is TRBJ2-7, the V gene TRBV6-5, with TRBD1 as a possible D gene (6 bases). The CDR3 has 14 residues. The V end was cut by 5 bases, the J end by 2 bases, with 13 bases between. The germline CDR1 and CDR2 sequences are MNHEY and SVGAGI. The CDR3 DNA is TGTGCCAGCAGTCGAAGCCGGGACACCTACGAGCAGTACGTC. Amino acid sequence: CASSRSRDTYEQYV.

This chain connects TRBV6-6 to TRBJ1-5; 9 nucleotides match TRBD1. Germline-derived CDR1 and CDR2 are MNHNY and SVGAGI (reference sequence). This CDR3 contains 14 residues. V dropped 10 bases and J dropped 2; count of bases not matched to a gene: 6. CDR3 in amino acids: CATRRDRGNQPQHF. CDR3 sequence (DNA): TGTGCCACGCGTCGGGACAGGGGCAATCAGCCCCAGCATTTT.

The chain uses TRBV5-5 and TRBJ2-7; tentatively, D is TRBD1 or TRBD2 (5 bases each). Trimming removed 6 bases from V and 0 bases from J, with 16 bases in between. The CDR3 loop spans 15 amino acids. Per germline, CDR1 SGHKS and CDR2 YYEKEE (reference sequence). The CDR3, as DNA: TGTGCCAGCACCCTTACAGGACTGGGCTCCTACGAGCAGTACTTC. Protein product: CASTLTGLGSYEQYF.

The CDR3 here is CASSVQGESPLHF. In nucleotides, the CDR3 is TGTGCCAGCAGTGTACAGGGTGAATCACCCCTCCACTTT. This chain connects TRBV2 to TRBJ1-6; possible D gene TRBD1, 6 bases. Trimming shortened V by 4 bases and J by 10 bases, and 11 bases separated the two germline ends. Germline V gives CDR1 SNHLY, CDR2 FYNNEI. This CDR3 has 13 amino acids.

The chain employs TRBV19 and TRBJ2-2, with D maybe TRBD1 (5 bases). V lost 6 bases, J lost 6 bases, and 17 bases lay in between. Per germline, CDR1 LNHDA and CDR2 SQIVND (reference sequence). CDR3 length: 15 amino acids. CDR3 in amino acids: CASSPGSPFAGELFF. In nucleotides, the CDR3 is TGTGCCAGTAGCCCAGGGTCCCCTTTTGCCGGGGAGCTGTTTTTT.

This chain links TRBV19 with TRBJ2-2, with 7 bases that match TRBD1. The CDR3 loop spans 15 amino acids. J gave up 7 bases and V 9 bases, and 14 bases lay outside the gene matches. CDR1 LNHDA and CDR2 SQIVND come from the germline V gene (reference sequence). The DNA for the CDR3 is TGTGCCAGCTCCTATGGGACAGTAAAACTCGGGGAGCTGTTTTTT. Translating gives CASSYGTVKLGELFF.

J is TRBJ1-4 and V is TRBV7-9; D is possibly TRBD1 (5 bases). Deletions cut 0 bases from V and 8 bases from J, with 10 bases between. The germline V gene has CDR1 SEHNR and CDR2 FQNEAQ (reference sequence). The CDR3 runs 14 residues. Here the CDR3 reads CASSLAQGWEKLFF. CDR3 sequence (DNA): TGTGCCAGCAGCTTAGCGCAGGGTTGGGAAAAACTGTTTTTT.

The chain couples TRBV6-1 to TRBJ1-1; D may be TRBD1 (5 bases). This CDR3 has 13 amino acids. CDR1 is MNHNS and CDR2 is SASEGT in the germline V gene. V was trimmed by 7 bases and J by 2 bases, leaving 11 bases between them. Here the CDR3 DNA reads TGTGCCAGCACCGAGAGGGGTAACACTGAAGCTTTCTTT. Its translation is CASTERGNTEAFF.

The J gene is TRBJ2-1, the V gene TRBV7-3, with 9 positions matching TRBD2. CDR3 size: 15 residues. J lost 4 bases, V lost 6 bases, and 7 bases had no gene match. The V gene's germline CDR1 is SGHTA and CDR2 FQGTGA. The chain's CDR3 is CASRLGREGYNEQFF. CDR3 nucleotide sequence: TGTGCCAGCAGGTTAGGGCGGGAGGGTTACAATGAGCAGTTCTTC.

The rearrangement uses TRBV2 and TRBJ2-7; D uncertain. The CDR3 extends over 13 amino acids. V lost 6 bases and J lost 2, with 11 bases in between. Germline lookup yields CDR1 SNHLY and CDR2 FYNNEI. CDR3 sequence (DNA): TGTGCCAGCAGCCGACCTGTCACCTACGAGCAGTACGTC. It is translated as CASSRPVTYEQYV.

The J gene is TRBJ2-3, the V gene TRBV9; no clear D gene. The CDR3 spans 11 residues. Germline CDR1 SGDLS, CDR2 YYNGEE. V was shortened by 5 bases and J by 4 bases, with 5 bases between the two germline ends. The CDR3 coding sequence is TGTGCCAGCAGTATCGCAGATACGCAGTATTTT. Its protein is CASSIADTQYF.

The genes are TRBV9 and TRBJ2-5, with TRBD1 matching over 7 bases. Per germline, CDR1 SGDLS and CDR2 YYNGEE. V was pared by 3 bases and J by 5 bases, with 4 bases of the junction left unmatched. There are 13 residues in the CDR3. CDR3 sequence (DNA): TGTGCCAGCAGCGGACAGGGCAGTGAGACCCAGTACTTC. It yields the protein CASSGQGSETQYF.

The sample holds a few counts of this clone. The chain links TRBV10-3 to TRBJ1-5; D call uncertain. The CDR3 sequence is 12 residues long. V was shortened by 8 bases and J by 3 bases, with 8 bases between the two germline ends. Germline CDR1 ENHRY, CDR2 SYGVKD. This CDR3 reads CAIGQNNQPQHF. The CDR3 DNA reads as TGTGCCATCGGGCAGAACAATCAGCCCCAGCATTTT.

The gene calls are TRBV10-1 and TRBJ2-1, with D possibly TRBD2 on 5 matching bases. The length of the CDR3 is 15 residues. Germline V gene sequence: CDR1 WNHNN, CDR2 SYGVQD (reference sequence). V lost 6 bases, J lost 0 bases, and 12 bases lay in between. This CDR3 is CASSPGVCSYNEQFF. As DNA, the CDR3 is TGCGCCAGCAGCCCCGGGGTGTGCTCCTACAATGAGCAGTTCTTC.

The chain links TRBV4-3 to TRBJ1-5; D perhaps matches TRBD1 (5 bases). The germline V and J ends were trimmed by 0 bases and 7 bases, with 13 bases remaining between them. Germline assignment: CDR1 LGHNA and CDR2 YSLEER. The CDR3 has 15 amino acids. The CDR3 bases are TGCGCCAGCAGCCAAGAAGTCCAGGGTGGGCAGCCCCAGCATTTT. This translates into CASSQEVQGGQPQHF.